The 24 T cell receptor beta chains reported below all come from one sample, sequenced in a study of patients and donors after allogeneic stem cell transplantation. MiXCR, applied by TCRdb to the RT-PCR reads, yields one record per CDR3 protein. The table includes approximately 160,000 distinct CDR3 sequences, around 30% detected once. Sequencing was done on a sample of blood, either unsorted or a sorted T cell fraction (not recorded which). These TCRs come from a human donor who was either an allogeneic HSCT recipient or a stem cell or donor lymphocyte infusion donor (not recorded which). It is not recorded whose cells these are; they may come from a transplant donor.

This rearrangement joins TRBV4-3 to TRBJ1-2, with TRBD1 as a possible D gene (5 bases). Between the trimmed V and J ends, which lost 5 bases and 0 bases, there was a span of 13 bases. The CDR3 length is 15 residues. Per germline, CDR1 LGHNA and CDR2 YSLEER. CDR3 sequence: CASSKGLQSNYGYTF. Here the CDR3 DNA reads TGCGCCAGCAGCAAGGGGTTGCAATCTAACTATGGCTACACCTTC.

The chain combines TRBV20-1 with TRBJ1-1; no reliable D call. V was shortened by 3 bases and J by 2 bases, with 10 bases between the two germline ends. The CDR3 length is 13 residues. Germline CDR1 is DFQATT and CDR2 is SNEGSKA (reference sequence). Here the CDR3 reads CSASKARNTEAFF. The CDR3 coding sequence is TGCAGTGCTAGTAAGGCACGAAACACTGAAGCTTTCTTT.

The chain joins TRBV10-3 to TRBJ2-7, with D tentatively TRBD1 or TRBD2 (5 bases each). Trimming left V 3 bases short and J 2 bases short, with 17 bases between. This CDR3 comprises 16 residues. CDR1 and CDR2 (germline): ENHRY, SYGVKD. Here the CDR3 DNA reads TGTGCCATCAGTGAATCTGAGGGGTTCACACCCTACGAGCAGTACTTC. Encoded protein: CAISESEGFTPYEQYF.

The gene calls are TRBV12-3 or TRBV12-4 and TRBJ2-1; tentatively, D is TRBD1 or TRBD2 (5 bases each). The V end was cut by 5 bases, the J end by 0 bases, with 14 bases between. This CDR3 spans 16 amino acids. The CDR3 DNA follows: TGTGCCAGCAGTGCCGTGTGGGGGTACTCCTACAATGAGCAGTTCTTC. It is translated as CASSAVWGYSYNEQFF.

This clonotype turned up a few times. The chain carries TRBV12-3 or TRBV12-4 and TRBJ2-7, with D uncertain. CDR3 length: 14 residues. The V and J ends lost 6 bases and 2 bases respectively, with 14 bases between them. The CDR3 bases are TGTGCCAGCAGCCCCCTGGGTTCTACCTACGAGCAGTACTTC. It codes for CASSPLGSTYEQYF.

The rearrangement links TRBV6-2 or TRBV6-3 to TRBJ2-7; D possibly uses TRBD1 or TRBD2 (5 bases each). This CDR3 has 15 amino acids. V was trimmed by 6 bases and J by 5 bases, leaving 20 bases between them. CDR1 MNHEY and CDR2 SVGEGT come from the germline V gene. CDR3: CASRKGRSVRDEQYF. DNA for the CDR3: TGTGCCAGCAGGAAGGGGCGCAGCGTGAGGGACGAGCAGTACTTC.

The chain links TRBV4-3 to TRBJ2-7; 9 positions agree with TRBD2. V shed 2 bases, J shed 3 bases, and the junction held 8 bases outside the gene matches. The CDR3 covers 16 residues. The germline CDR1 and CDR2 sequences are LGHNA and YSLEER. DNA of the CDR3: TGCGCCAGCAGCCAAAGCCCGGGACTAGCCGGCTACGAGCAGTACTTC. Residues: CASSQSPGLAGYEQYF.

This rearrangement joins TRBV12-3 or TRBV12-4 to TRBJ2-7, with D perhaps given as TRBD1 or TRBD2 (6 bases each). V dropped 3 bases and J dropped 2 bases, with 14 bases sitting between them. CDR3 length equals 15 residues. The CDR3 coding sequence is TGTGCCAGCAGTTTGAGGGGGGACGGGCCCTACGAGCAGTACTTC. Its protein is CASSLRGDGPYEQYF.

V usage is TRBV2 and J usage is TRBJ1-4, with no clear D. The V end was cut by 4 bases, the J end by 3 bases, with 9 bases between. Germline CDR1 and CDR2: SNHLY and FYNNEI. This CDR3 contains 14 residues. CDR3 in amino acids: CASSAGVANEKLFF. The CDR3 nucleotides read TGTGCCAGCAGTGCCGGCGTGGCTAATGAAAAACTGTTTTTT.

V and J are TRBV30 and TRBJ2-2; maybe TRBD1 (6 bases). Germline CDR1 GTSNPN, CDR2 SVGIG (reference sequence). V dropped 4 bases and J dropped 7 bases, with 22 bases sitting between them. CDR3 size: 16 residues. The CDR3 is CAWMDLVQGWSGELFF. CDR3 bases: TGTGCCTGGATGGACCTCGTACAGGGCTGGAGCGGGGAGCTGTTTTTT.

This clonotype occurred a few times. The V call is TRBV3-1, the J call TRBJ1-2; D unclear. Germline loops: CDR1 LGHDT, CDR2 YNNKEL (reference sequence). The CDR3 is 13 amino acids. V dropped 2 bases and J dropped 4 bases, with 8 bases sitting between them. For the CDR3, the DNA is TGTGCCAGCAGCCAAACAGCGTTCTATGGCTACACCTTC. Its translation: CASSQTAFYGYTF.

In this sample, this clonotype turned up a few times. The chain recombines TRBV24-1 with TRBJ1-4, with 8 bases that match TRBD1. The V gene end was trimmed by 5 bases and the J gene end by 7 bases; junction bases not matched to a gene: 14. The V gene's germline CDR1 is KGHDR and CDR2 SFDVKD. The length of the CDR3 is 17 residues. For the CDR3, the DNA is TGTGCCACCAGTGGGAGACAGGGGCCGAGCGGTGGTGAAAAACTGTTTTTT. Protein product: CATSGRQGPSGGEKLFF.

The chain joins TRBV12-3 or TRBV12-4 to TRBJ2-1, with D perhaps TRBD2 (5 bases). This CDR3 region has 11 residues. V was trimmed by 6 bases and J by 10 bases, leaving 10 bases between them. CDR3 coding DNA: TGTGCCAGCAGGATATCGGGAGAGCAGTTCTTC. Translated, it gives CASRISGEQFF.

The genes are TRBV7-2 and TRBJ2-1, with 7 nucleotides matching TRBD2. Germline V gene lookup returns CDR1 SGHTA and CDR2 FQGNSA. The V and J ends lost 1 base and 0 bases, in that order; junction bases with no gene match: 3. There are 16 residues in the CDR3. CDR3 DNA: TGTGCCAGCAGCTTAGAGGGCGGGAGCTCCTACAATGAGCAGTTCTTC. Amino acid sequence: CASSLEGGSSYNEQFF.

DNA of the CDR3: TGTGCCAGCAGTCCCCGCCGACAGGGAACCTACAATGAGCAGTTCTTC. Translation: CASSPRRQGTYNEQFF. The chain carries TRBV6-2 or TRBV6-3 and TRBJ2-1, with 7 nucleotides matching TRBD1. V lost 5 bases to trimming and J lost 2 bases; unmatched junction nucleotides: 9. Germline assignment: CDR1 MNHEY and CDR2 SVGEGT. The CDR3 length is 16 residues.

This clonotype was observed a single time. The CDR3 loop reads CASSPDGEQFF. The CDR3 coding sequence is TGTGCCAGCAGCCCCGATGGTGAGCAGTTCTTC. This chain joins TRBV4-2 and TRBJ2-1; no clear D. CDR1 is LGHNA, CDR2 YNFKEQ, per germline. The CDR3 covers 11 residues. Trimming removed 4 bases from V and 9 bases from J, with 7 bases in between.

In this sample, this clonotype turned up a few times. The V gene is TRBV7-9, the J gene TRBJ1-1; 8 nucleotides line up with TRBD1. Germline trimming cut 7 bases from V and 4 bases from J; bases unmatched to any gene: 8. CDR3 length: 14 residues. Per the germline V gene, CDR1 is SEHNR and CDR2 is FQNEAQ (reference sequence). CDR3 residues: CASTQRTGFTEAFF. The CDR3 DNA follows: TGTGCCAGCACCCAAAGGACAGGGTTCACTGAAGCTTTCTTT.

This clonotype has a single count. The gene calls are TRBV29-1 and TRBJ2-5, with 10 bases matching TRBD1. The germline V gene has CDR1 SQVTM and CDR2 ANQGSEA. Unmatched junction bases numbered 7, after V lost 7 bases and J lost 5 bases. The CDR3 has 13 amino acids. The CDR3 sequence: CSARTGGWETQYF. The DNA of the CDR3 is TGCAGCGCCCGGACAGGGGGGTGGGAGACCCAGTACTTC. The full variable domain, in which reference TRBV29-1 and TRBJ2-5 provide the parts outside the CDR3, is SAVISQKPSRDICQRGTSLTIQCQVDSQVTMMFWYRQQPGQSLTLIATANQGSEATYESGFVIDKFPISRPNLTFSTLTVSNMSPEDSSIYLCSARTGGWETQYFGPGTRLLVL.

V usage is TRBV6-6 and J usage is TRBJ1-5; a possible D gene is TRBD1 (5 bases). The length of the CDR3 is 15 residues. V lost 3 bases and J lost 4, with 13 bases in between. Germline V CDR1 and CDR2: MNHNY, SVGAGI (reference sequence). The CDR3 reads CASSYVRDANQPQHF. The CDR3 DNA reads TGTGCCAGCAGTTATGTTCGGGACGCGAATCAGCCCCAGCATTTT.

The chain links TRBV28 to TRBJ1-2; no definite D call. V gave up 3 bases and J gave up 8 bases, with 13 bases separating them. The CDR3 runs 13 residues. Germline loops: CDR1 MDHEN, CDR2 SYDVKM. CDR3 loop: CASSFSGGGGYTF. The CDR3 DNA reads as TGTGCCAGCAGTTTCAGCGGAGGAGGGGGCTACACCTTC.

V and J are TRBV27 and TRBJ1-1, with a weak D call TRBD1 (5 bases). This CDR3 is built from 15 residues. The V gene lost 2 bases and the J gene lost 1 base, with 11 bases spanning the gap. Per the germline V gene, CDR1 is MNHEY and CDR2 is SMNVEV (reference sequence). The DNA for the CDR3 is TGTGCCAGCAGTTTAGTGGGGACGGAGAACACTGAAGCTTTCTTT. This sequence encodes CASSLVGTENTEAFF.

This clonotype appeared a few times. V and J are TRBV3-1 and TRBJ2-7; possibly TRBD1 or TRBD2 for D (5 bases each). V shed 2 bases and J shed 6 bases, with 17 bases lying between them. This CDR3 is 15 amino acids long. Germline CDR1 LGHDT, CDR2 YNNKEL (reference sequence). CDR3 region: CASSQPGTISGEQYF. CDR3 in DNA: TGTGCCAGCAGCCAACCTGGGACCATTTCGGGCGAGCAGTACTTC.

The chain links TRBV6-5 to TRBJ2-2; TRBD2 might be the D (5 bases). CDR1 MNHEY and CDR2 SVGAGI come from the germline V gene. The length of the CDR3 is 16 residues. Deletions cut 2 bases from V and 4 bases from J, with 14 bases between. Written as DNA, the CDR3 is TGTGCCAGCAGTTACGCGAGGATAGAGGGCACCGGGGAGCTGTTTTTT. As protein: CASSYARIEGTGELFF.

This clonotype was counted between two and nine times. J is TRBJ2-7 and V is TRBV5-1, with 7 positions matching TRBD2. The V and J ends lost 5 bases and 2 bases, in that order; junction bases with no gene match: 7. The CDR3 sequence is 14 residues long. Germline CDR1 is SGHRS and CDR2 is YFSETQ. The CDR3 DNA follows: TGCGCCAGCAGTACCGGGGGAGGGGCCTACGAGCAGTACTTC. Residues: CASSTGGGAYEQYF.